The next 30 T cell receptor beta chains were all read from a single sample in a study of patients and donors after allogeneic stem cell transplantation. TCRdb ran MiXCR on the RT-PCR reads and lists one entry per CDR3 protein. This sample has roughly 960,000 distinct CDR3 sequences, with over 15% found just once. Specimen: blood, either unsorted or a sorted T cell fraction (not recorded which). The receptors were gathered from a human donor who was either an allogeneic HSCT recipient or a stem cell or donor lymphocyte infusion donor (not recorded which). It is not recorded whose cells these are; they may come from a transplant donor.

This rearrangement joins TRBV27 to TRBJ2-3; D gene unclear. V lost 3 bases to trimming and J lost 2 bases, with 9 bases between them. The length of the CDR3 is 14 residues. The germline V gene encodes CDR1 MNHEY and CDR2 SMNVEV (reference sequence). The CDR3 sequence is CASSFGPFTDTQYF. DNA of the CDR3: TGTGCCAGCAGTTTCGGACCCTTCACAGATACGCAGTATTTT.

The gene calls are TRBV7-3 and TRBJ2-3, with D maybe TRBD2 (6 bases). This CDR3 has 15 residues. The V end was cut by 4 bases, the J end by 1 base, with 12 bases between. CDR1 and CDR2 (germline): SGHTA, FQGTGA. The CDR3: CASSSTERGTDTQYF. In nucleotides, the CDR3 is TGTGCCAGCAGCTCTACAGAGCGGGGCACAGATACGCAGTATTTT.

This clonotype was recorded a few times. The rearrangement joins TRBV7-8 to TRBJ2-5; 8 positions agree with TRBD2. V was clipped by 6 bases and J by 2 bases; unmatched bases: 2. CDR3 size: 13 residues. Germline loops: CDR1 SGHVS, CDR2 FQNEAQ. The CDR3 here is CASRKRGQETQYF. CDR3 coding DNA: TGTGCCAGCAGGAAGCGGGGGCAAGAGACCCAGTACTTC.

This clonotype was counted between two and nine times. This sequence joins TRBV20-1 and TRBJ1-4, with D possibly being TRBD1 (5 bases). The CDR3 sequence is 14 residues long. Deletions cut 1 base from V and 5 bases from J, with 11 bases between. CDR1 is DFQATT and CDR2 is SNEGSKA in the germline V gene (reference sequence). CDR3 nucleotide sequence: TGCAGTGCTAGAGTAGGGGCAGGGAATGAAAAACTGTTTTTT. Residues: CSARVGAGNEKLFF.

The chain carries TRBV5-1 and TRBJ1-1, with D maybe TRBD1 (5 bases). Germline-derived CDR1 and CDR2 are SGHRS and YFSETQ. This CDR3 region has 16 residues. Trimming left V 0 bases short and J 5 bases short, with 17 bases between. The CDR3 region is CASSLEGRVLVTEAFF. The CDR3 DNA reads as TGCGCCAGCAGCTTGGAGGGCAGGGTGCTGGTAACTGAAGCTTTCTTT.

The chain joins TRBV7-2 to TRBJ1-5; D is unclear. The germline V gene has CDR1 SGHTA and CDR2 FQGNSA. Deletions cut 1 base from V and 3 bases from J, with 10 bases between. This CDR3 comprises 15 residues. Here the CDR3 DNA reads TGTGCCAGCAGCTTAGGCGGAAGTGTCAATCAGCCCCAGCATTTT. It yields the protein CASSLGGSVNQPQHF.

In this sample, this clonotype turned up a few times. Here the CDR3 reads CSAREGPRTEAFF. CDR3 nucleotide sequence: TGCAGTGCTAGAGAGGGCCCCCGCACCGAAGCTTTCTTT. The chain employs TRBV20-1 and TRBJ1-1; D unclear. V was cut by 0 bases and J by 8 bases, with 13 bases left in between. This CDR3 spans 13 amino acids. The germline V gene encodes CDR1 DFQATT and CDR2 SNEGSKA (reference sequence).

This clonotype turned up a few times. In DNA form, the CDR3 reads TGTGCCAGCAGTTACTCGACCTCGGCCAGGGTGGACTATAGCAATCAGCCCCAGCATTTT. Residues: CASSYSTSARVDYSNQPQHF. The J gene is TRBJ1-5, the V gene TRBV6-2 or TRBV6-3, with D possibly matching TRBD1 (5 bases). Germline V gene sequence: CDR1 MNHEY, CDR2 SVGEGT. Deletions cut 0 bases from V and 0 bases from J, with 21 bases between. The length of the CDR3 is 20 residues.

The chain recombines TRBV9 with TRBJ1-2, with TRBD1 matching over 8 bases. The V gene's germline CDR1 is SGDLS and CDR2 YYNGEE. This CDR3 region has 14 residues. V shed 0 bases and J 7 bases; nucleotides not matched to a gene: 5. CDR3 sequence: CASSVEDRDLGYTF. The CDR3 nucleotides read TGTGCCAGCAGCGTAGAGGACAGGGATCTTGGCTACACCTTC.

The CDR3 spells CASGIGFDRGLNEQFF. In DNA, the CDR3 is TGTGCCAGCGGCATAGGCTTCGACAGGGGGCTTAATGAGCAGTTCTTC. The chain uses TRBV11-1 and TRBJ2-1; 10 bases line up with TRBD1. Trimming took 8 bases from V and 7 from J; bases not matched to a gene: 14. This CDR3 has 16 residues. Germline loops: CDR1 SGHAT, CDR2 FQDESV (reference sequence).

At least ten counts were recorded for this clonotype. The CDR3 DNA sequence: TGCAGTGCTAGGGGAAGCTCCTACGAGCAGTACTTC. This sequence encodes CSARGSSYEQYF. The chain joins TRBV20-1 to TRBJ2-7; D not resolved. Germline V gene data show CDR1 as DFQATT and CDR2 as SNEGSKA (reference sequence). V lost 3 bases to trimming and J lost 0 bases, with 6 bases between them. This CDR3 region has 12 residues.

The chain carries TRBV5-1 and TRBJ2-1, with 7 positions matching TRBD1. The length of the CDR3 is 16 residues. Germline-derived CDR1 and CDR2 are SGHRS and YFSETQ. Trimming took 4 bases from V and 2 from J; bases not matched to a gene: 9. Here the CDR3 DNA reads TGCGCCAGCAGCCGACCCCCGGGACAGACCTACAATGAGCAGTTCTTC. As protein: CASSRPPGQTYNEQFF.

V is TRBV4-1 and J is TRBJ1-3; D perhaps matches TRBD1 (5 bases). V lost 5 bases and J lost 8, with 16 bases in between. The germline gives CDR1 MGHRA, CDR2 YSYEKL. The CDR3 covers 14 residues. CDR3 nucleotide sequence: TGCGCCAGCAGCTCTGCCCCGCTAGGGGACACCATATATTTT. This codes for CASSSAPLGDTIYF.

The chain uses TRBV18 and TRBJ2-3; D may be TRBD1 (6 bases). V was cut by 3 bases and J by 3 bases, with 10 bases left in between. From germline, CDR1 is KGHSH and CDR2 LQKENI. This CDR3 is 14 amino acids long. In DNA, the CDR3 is TGTGCCAGCTCACCCAGACAGGATACAGATACGCAGTATTTT. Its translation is CASSPRQDTDTQYF. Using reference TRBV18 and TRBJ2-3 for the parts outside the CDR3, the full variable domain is NAGVMQNPRHLVRRRGQEARLRCSPMKGHSHVYWYRQLPEEGLKFMVYLQKENIIDESGMPKERFSAEFPKEGPSILRIQQVVRGDSAAYFCASSPRQDTDTQYFGPGTRLTVL.

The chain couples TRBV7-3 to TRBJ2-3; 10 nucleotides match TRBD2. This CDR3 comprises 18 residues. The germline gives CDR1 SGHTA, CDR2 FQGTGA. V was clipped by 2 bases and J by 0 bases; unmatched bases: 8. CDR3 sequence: CASSLDASGGASTDTQYF. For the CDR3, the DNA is TGTGCCAGCAGCTTAGACGCTAGCGGGGGAGCTAGCACAGATACGCAGTATTTT.

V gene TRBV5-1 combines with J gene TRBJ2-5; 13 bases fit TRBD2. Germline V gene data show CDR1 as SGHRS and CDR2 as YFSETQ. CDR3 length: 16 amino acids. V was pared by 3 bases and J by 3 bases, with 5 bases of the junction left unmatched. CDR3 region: CASSSGLAGPEETQYF. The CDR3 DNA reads TGCGCCAGCAGCTCGGGACTAGCGGGGCCGGAAGAGACCCAGTACTTC.

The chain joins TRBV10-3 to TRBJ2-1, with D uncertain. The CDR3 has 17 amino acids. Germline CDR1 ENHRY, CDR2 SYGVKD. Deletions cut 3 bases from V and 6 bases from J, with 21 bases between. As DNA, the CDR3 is TGTGCCATCAGTGACGGGTATAGGATAACCCCCGGCAATGAGCAGTTCTTC. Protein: CAISDGYRITPGNEQFF.

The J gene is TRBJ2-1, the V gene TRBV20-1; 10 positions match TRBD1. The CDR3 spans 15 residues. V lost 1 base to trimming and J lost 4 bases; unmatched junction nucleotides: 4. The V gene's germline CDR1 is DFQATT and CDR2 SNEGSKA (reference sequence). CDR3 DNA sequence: TGCAGTGCTAGAGTGACAGGGGGCCTATACAATGAGCAGTTCTTC. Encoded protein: CSARVTGGLYNEQFF.

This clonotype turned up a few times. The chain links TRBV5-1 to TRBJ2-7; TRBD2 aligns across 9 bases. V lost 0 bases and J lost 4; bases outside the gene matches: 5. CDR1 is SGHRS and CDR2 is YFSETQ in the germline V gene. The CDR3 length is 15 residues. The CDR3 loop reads CASSLVATSGYEQYF. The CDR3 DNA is TGCGCCAGCAGCTTGGTTGCGACTAGCGGATACGAGCAGTACTTC.

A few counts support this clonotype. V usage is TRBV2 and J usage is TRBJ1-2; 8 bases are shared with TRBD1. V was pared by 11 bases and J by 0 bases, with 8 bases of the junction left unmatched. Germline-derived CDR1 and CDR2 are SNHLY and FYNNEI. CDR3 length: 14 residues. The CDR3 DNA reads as TGTGCCGGAAAGGACAGGGTAGCTAACTATGGCTACACCTTC. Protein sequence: CAGKDRVANYGYTF.

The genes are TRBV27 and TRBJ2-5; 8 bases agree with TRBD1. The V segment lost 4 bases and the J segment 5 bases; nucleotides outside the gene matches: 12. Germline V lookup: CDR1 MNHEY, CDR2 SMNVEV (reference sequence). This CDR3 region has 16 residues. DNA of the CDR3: TGTGCCAGCAGTTCCGGACAGGGCGTTATGTCTGAGACCCAGTACTTC. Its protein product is CASSSGQGVMSETQYF.

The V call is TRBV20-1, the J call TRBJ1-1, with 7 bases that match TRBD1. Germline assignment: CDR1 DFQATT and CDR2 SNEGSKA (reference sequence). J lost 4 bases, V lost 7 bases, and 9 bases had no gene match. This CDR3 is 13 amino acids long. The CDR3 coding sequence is TGCAGTGGCTACCGGGACAGCGCCACTGAAGCTTTCTTT. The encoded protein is CSGYRDSATEAFF.

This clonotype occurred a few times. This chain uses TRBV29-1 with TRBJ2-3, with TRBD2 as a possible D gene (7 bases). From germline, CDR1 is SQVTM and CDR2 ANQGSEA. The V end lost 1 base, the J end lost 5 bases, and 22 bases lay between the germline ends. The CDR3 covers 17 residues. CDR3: CSVEGPGGRGWGDTQYF. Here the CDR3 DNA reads TGCAGCGTTGAAGGCCCGGGAGGCAGGGGATGGGGAGATACGCAGTATTTT.

DNA of the CDR3: TGCGCCAGCAGCCCCCTCCGACGCGGATTCTACAATGAGCAGTTCTTC. The encoded protein is CASSPLRRGFYNEQFF. The chain couples TRBV4-1 to TRBJ2-1; D is unclear. Between the trimmed V and J ends, which lost 4 bases and 3 bases, there was a span of 16 bases. Per the germline V gene, CDR1 is MGHRA and CDR2 is YSYEKL. This CDR3 is built from 16 residues.

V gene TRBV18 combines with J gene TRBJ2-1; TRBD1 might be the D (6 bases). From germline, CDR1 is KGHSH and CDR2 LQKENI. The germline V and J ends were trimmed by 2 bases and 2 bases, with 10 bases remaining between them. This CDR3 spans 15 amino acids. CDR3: CASSPGQSPYNEQFF. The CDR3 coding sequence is TGTGCCAGCTCACCAGGACAGAGCCCCTACAATGAGCAGTTCTTC.

CDR3 bases: TGTGCCAGCAGTTTTTTCGGGACAGGCCCCTACGAGCAGTACTTC. The encoded protein is CASSFFGTGPYEQYF. V usage is TRBV28 and J usage is TRBJ2-7; 8 bases are shared with TRBD1. Germline V gene sequence: CDR1 MDHEN, CDR2 SYDVKM. The CDR3 is 15 amino acids. Trimming at V came to 3 bases and at J to 2 bases, leaving 6 bases not matched to a gene.

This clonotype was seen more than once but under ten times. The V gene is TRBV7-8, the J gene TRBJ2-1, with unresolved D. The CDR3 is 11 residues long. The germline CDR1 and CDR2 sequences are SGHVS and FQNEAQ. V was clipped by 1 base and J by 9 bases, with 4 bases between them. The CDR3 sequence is CASSLDSEQFF. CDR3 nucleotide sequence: TGTGCCAGCAGCTTAGATAGTGAGCAGTTCTTC.

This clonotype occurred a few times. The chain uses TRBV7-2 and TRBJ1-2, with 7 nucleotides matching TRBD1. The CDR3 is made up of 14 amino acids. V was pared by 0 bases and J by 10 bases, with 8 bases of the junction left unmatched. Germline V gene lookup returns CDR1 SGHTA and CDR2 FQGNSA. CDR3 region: CASSLAGTASSYTF. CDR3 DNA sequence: TGTGCCAGCAGCTTAGCCGGGACAGCCAGTTCCTACACCTTC. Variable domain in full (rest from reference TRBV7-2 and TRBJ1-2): GAGVSQSPSNKVTEKGKDVELRCDPISGHTALYWYRQSLGQGLEFLIYFQGNSAPDKSGLPSDRFSAERTGGSVSTLTIQRTQQEDSAVYLCASSLAGTASSYTFGSGTRLTVV.

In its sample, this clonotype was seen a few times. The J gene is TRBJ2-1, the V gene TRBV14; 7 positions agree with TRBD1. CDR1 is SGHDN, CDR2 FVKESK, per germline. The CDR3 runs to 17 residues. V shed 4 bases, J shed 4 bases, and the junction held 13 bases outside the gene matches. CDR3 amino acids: CASSRGLGTAFYNEQFF. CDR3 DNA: TGTGCCAGCAGCCGGGGCCTAGGGACAGCGTTTTACAATGAGCAGTTCTTC.

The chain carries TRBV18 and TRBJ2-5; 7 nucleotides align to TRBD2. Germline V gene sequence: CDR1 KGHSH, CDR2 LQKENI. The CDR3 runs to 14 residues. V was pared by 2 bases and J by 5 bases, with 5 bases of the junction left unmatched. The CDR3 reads CASSPATSAETQYF. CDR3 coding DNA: TGTGCCAGCTCACCAGCAACTAGCGCCGAGACCCAGTACTTC.